A selection of T cell receptor beta chains follows, all from one sample in a study of T cell changes during pregnancy in multiple sclerosis. Profiled with immunoSEQ multiplex PCR; TCRdb holds only in-frame clones, not every one. Counted here are approximately 49,000 clones, just over 85% occurring once; the ten biggest clones make up about 1.2%. This material consisted of CD4+ T cells from peripheral blood mononuclear cells, taken in the second trimester of pregnancy. The receptors here all came from a female donor with multiple sclerosis, enrolled in a pregnancy study. The CDR3 runs from the conserved cysteine through the conserved F or W. A D gene is named only where the DNA matches it firmly. Where a row states a size, it is once, few, many or the class of an expanded clone; other rows omit it.

V gene	J gene	clone size	D gene	CDR3 DNA	CDR3 protein
TRBV5-1	TRBJ2-5	-	-	TGCGCCAGCAGCCTAGGGGGGAAGGCTAGCGGAACGCAAGAGACCCAGTACTTC	CASSLGGKASGTQETQYF
TRBV7-3	TRBJ2-1	-	TRBD2	TGTGCCAGCAGCTCGGGACTAGCGGAGTACAATGAGCAGTTCTTC	CASSSGLAEYNEQFF
TRBV30	TRBJ1-6	-	TRBD1	TGTGCCTGGAGGAGACAGGGGACTTCACCCCTCCACTTT	CAWRRQGTSPLHF
TRBV19	TRBJ2-1	-	-	TGTGCCAGTAGTCGTTACTTCGATAACAATGAGCAGTTCTTC	CASSRYFDNNEQFF
TRBV14	TRBJ1-1	-	-	TGTGCCAGCAGCTGGCGGACAGCCAACACTGAAGCTTTCTTT	CASSWRTANTEAFF
TRBV6-5	TRBJ1-2	-	-	TGTGCCAGCAGCTTGAACAGAAACTATGGCTACACCTTC	CASSLNRNYGYTF
TRBV6-5	TRBJ2-1	-	TRBD2	TGTGCCAGCAGTTACGTGGGAGGGACCTACAATGAGCAGTTCTTC	CASSYVGGTYNEQFF
TRBV5-1	TRBJ2-5	-	TRBD1	TGCGCCAGCAGCACCGGACAGGGTGGGGGGGAGACCCAGTACTTC	CASSTGQGGGETQYF
TRBV7-9	TRBJ2-5	-	TRBD1	TGTGCCAGCAGCCTGAGTCAGGGGGCATGGGAGACCCAGTACTTC	CASSLSQGAWETQYF
TRBV2	TRBJ1-5	-	-	TGTGCCAGCAATACGGGCAATCAGCCCCAGCATTTT	CASNTGNQPQHF
TRBV4-3	TRBJ1-5	-	-	TGCGCCAGCAGCCTAACCCTCCAGGGTCAGCCCCAGCATTTT	CASSLTLQGQPQHF
TRBV7-8	TRBJ2-7	once	TRBD2	TGTGCCAGCAGCTTTGCAGCTAGCGGATTCTCCTACGAGCAGTACTTC	CASSFAASGFSYEQYF
TRBV5-1	TRBJ2-1	-	TRBD2	TGCGCCAGCAGTATAGCGGGAGGTCTGATAAATGAGCAGTTCTTC	CASSIAGGLINEQFF
TRBV6-5	TRBJ1-2	-	TRBD1	TGTGCCAGCAGTCAAGGGACAGGGGACGGTGGCTACACCTTC	CASSQGTGDGGYTF
TRBV5-4	TRBJ1-1	-	-	TGTGCCAGCACCAAACAGGGTGGGAAAGCTTTCTTT	CASTKQGGKAFF
TRBV21-1	TRBJ1-1	-	-	TGTGCCAGCAGCCCTACCAGGCCTCCCCGTGAAGCTTTCTTT	CASSPTRPPREAFF
TRBV7-9	TRBJ2-1	once	TRBD2	TGTGCCAGCGGTCAAGCGGGAGGTATTCAGTTCTTC	CASGQAGGIQFF
TRBV5-1	TRBJ1-4	-	-	TGCGCCAGCAGCCCCGGACAGACGGATAATGAAAAACTGTTTTTT	CASSPGQTDNEKLFF
TRBV5-1	TRBJ1-1	-	-	TGCGCCAGCAGCTTTGACAGGTTGAACACTGAAGCTTTCTTT	CASSFDRLNTEAFF